A selection of T cell receptor beta chains follows, all from one sample in a study of blood T cell repertoires in COVID-19. Assay: immunoSEQ multiplex PCR; the TCRdb copy retains only in-frame clones and omits some. The repertoire holds 200,000 to 250,000 clones, with around 90% as singletons. Sequenced: PBMCs or T cells enriched from blood (not recorded which). The receptors stem from a man between 18 and 35 years old with acute COVID-19. CDR3s include the opening cysteine and the closing phenylalanine or tryptophan. A D gene is named only where the DNA matches it firmly. Size tells how often a clone was seen (once, few, many) or the class of an expanded clone, and some rows leave it out.

v_gene	abundance	d_gene	j_gene	CDR3nt	CDR3aa
TRBV9	NA	NA	TRBJ2-4	TGTGCCAGCAGCGTTACAGGGTCGGCCAAAAACATTCAGTACTTC	CASSVTGSAKNIQYF
TRBV28	few	TRBD1	TRBJ1-5	TGTGCCAGCACCGACAGGGGTCCTCAGCCCCAGCATTTT	CASTDRGPQPQHF
TRBV7-9	NA	NA	TRBJ2-3	TGTGCCAGCAGCTTTACCGGACAACGCACAGATACGCAGTATTTT	CASSFTGQRTDTQYF
TRBV29-1	NA	NA	TRBJ1-1	TGCAGCGTTTGGGGACAGAACACTGAAGCTTTCTTT	CSVWGQNTEAFF
TRBV6-5	NA	TRBD1	TRBJ1-3	TGTGCCAGCAGTTACGACAGGGGGTCTGGAAACACCATATATTTT	CASSYDRGSGNTIYF
TRBV19	NA	NA	TRBJ2-3	TGTGCCAGTACCCCGGGACAACCCACAGATACGCAGTATTTT	CASTPGQPTDTQYF
TRBV11-3	NA	NA	TRBJ2-7	TGTGCCAGCAGCTCTTACAGGGAACGCGAGCAGTACTTC	CASSSYREREQYF
TRBV3-1/TRBV3-2	NA	NA	TRBJ1-6	TGTGCCAGCAGCCAAGATCTCCAGGTTTGGGATTCACCCCTCCACTTT	CASSQDLQVWDSPLHF
TRBV5-5	NA	TRBD1	TRBJ2-7	TGTGCCACTTCGACAGGGTCCTACGAGCAGTACTTC	CATSTGSYEQYF
TRBV9	NA	NA	TRBJ2-2	TGTGCCAGCAGCGGAGGGCCGGGGGAGCTGTTTTTT	CASSGGPGELFF
TRBV29-1	NA	NA	TRBJ2-3	TGCAGCACCTCATCGGTTTTTGGGGAGGCGAGCACAGATACGCAGTATTTT	CSTSSVFGEASTDTQYF
TRBV7-9	NA	NA	TRBJ1-4	TGTGCCAGCAGCTTTGGGGCAGGCCTTTCTAATGAAAAACTGTTTTTT	CASSFGAGLSNEKLFF
TRBV6-1	NA	NA	TRBJ1-5	TGTGCCAGCAGTGAAATTTGGGCAGTTTCTAATCAGCCCCAGCATTTT	CASSEIWAVSNQPQHF
TRBV4-3	NA	NA	TRBJ1-3	TGCGCCAGCAGCCAAGATATCGGAAACACCATATATTTT	CASSQDIGNTIYF
TRBV9	NA	TRBD1	TRBJ1-3	TGTGCCAGCAGCGTAGCTCCAGGGGGGGGAAACACCATATATTTT	CASSVAPGGGNTIYF
TRBV30	NA	NA	TRBJ1-4	TGTGCCTGGAGTGTACATGCAACTAATGAAAAACTGTTTTTT	CAWSVHATNEKLFF
TRBV10-3	NA	NA	TRBJ1-2	TGTGCCATCAGTGAGCTAGATTATAGATATGGCTACACCTTC	CAISELDYRYGYTF
TRBV6-2/TRBV6-3	NA	NA	TRBJ1-5	TGTGCCAGCAGTTACTCGAGATTGGGGGGTCAGAATCAGCCCCAGCATTTT	CASSYSRLGGQNQPQHF
TRBV6-5	NA	NA	TRBJ1-1	TGTGCCAGCAGTTACTCGTCTGTATACACTGAAGCTTTCTTT	CASSYSSVYTEAFF
TRBV6-5	once	TRBD1	TRBJ1-2	TGTGCCAGCAGTCCAACTGACAGGGGCTATGGCTACACCTTC	CASSPTDRGYGYTF
TRBV9	NA	TRBD2	TRBJ2-5	TGTGCCAGCAGCCCTCTCTTGGGACTAGCGGGAGGTGGCCAAGAGACCCAGTACTTC	CASSPLLGLAGGGQETQYF
TRBV27	NA	NA	TRBJ2-5	TGTGCCACCAAAACGCGGGGAGGCTACCAAGAGACCCAGTACTTC	CATKTRGGYQETQYF
TRBV5-5	NA	TRBD1	TRBJ1-5	TGTGCCAGCAGCGTACAGGGGAATCAGCCCCAGCATTTT	CASSVQGNQPQHF
TRBV2	NA	TRBD2	TRBJ2-1	TGTGCCACCCTCGAGGATAGCGGGAGCTTTAGTGAGCAGTTCTTC	CATLEDSGSFSEQFF
TRBV18	NA	TRBD2	TRBJ2-1	TGTGCCAGCTCACCATCCGACGGCGGGAGGGGTACATACAATGAGCAGTTCTTC	CASSPSDGGRGTYNEQFF
TRBV29-1	NA	NA	TRBJ2-5	TGCAGCGTTGGTGGGCGAGGGGGGGTTCCGCTGGAGACCCAGTACTTC	CSVGGRGGVPLETQYF
TRBV7-2	NA	NA	TRBJ2-1	TGTGCCAGCAGCTTAGTAAGTGCAGATTACAATGAGCAGTTCTTC	CASSLVSADYNEQFF
TRBV9	NA	TRBD2	TRBJ2-1	TGTGCCAGCAACAGGGCCGCAACCGGGACTAGGTCCGACAATGAGCAGTTCTTC	CASNRAATGTRSDNEQFF
TRBV6-5	NA	TRBD1	TRBJ1-5	TGTGCCAGCAGTTCGGGACAGAGCAATCAGCCCCAGCATTTT	CASSSGQSNQPQHF
TRBV6-5	NA	TRBD1	TRBJ2-7	TGTGCCAGCACGAAGGGACAGCACTACGAGCAGTACTTC	CASTKGQHYEQYF
TRBV7-2	NA	NA	TRBJ2-1	TGTGCCAGCAGCTTCGACAGGCCGGAGAGCTCCTACAATGAGCAGTTCTTC	CASSFDRPESSYNEQFF
TRBV5-1	NA	TRBD2	TRBJ2-1	TGCGCCAGCAGTTGGACGGGAGGGAATGAGCAGTTCTTC	CASSWTGGNEQFF
TRBV28	NA	TRBD1	TRBJ2-7	TGTGCCAGCGGGACCGGGACAGGGGCCTACGAGCAGTACTTC	CASGTGTGAYEQYF
TRBV2	NA	NA	TRBJ1-5	TGTGCCAGCAGTCCGGACGGGGGCAATCAGCCCCAGCATTTT	CASSPDGGNQPQHF
TRBV11-3	few	NA	TRBJ1-1	TGTGCCAGCAGCTTGGCCAGCGACACTGAAGCTTTCTTT	CASSLASDTEAFF
TRBV28	NA	NA	TRBJ2-7	TGTGCCAGCCGTGAGGGAGGGGGATACGAGCAGTACTTC	CASREGGGYEQYF
TRBV10-3	few	TRBD2	TRBJ2-5	TGTGCCATCGGAATGACTAGCGGGGAGACCCAGTACTTC	CAIGMTSGETQYF
TRBV19	NA	NA	TRBJ2-2	TGTGCCAGTAAGGCTACCAGGGCCGGGCCCGGGGAGCTGTTTTTT	CASKATRAGPGELFF
TRBV19	NA	NA	TRBJ1-2	TGTGCCAGCAGAGGAGAGAACTATGGCTACACCTTC	CASRGENYGYTF
TRBV19	NA	NA	TRBJ1-5	TGTGCCAGTAGTATAGACGGGGGGCTCTGGCAGCCCCAGCATTTT	CASSIDGGLWQPQHF
TRBV7-9	NA	NA	TRBJ2-5	TGTGCCAGCAGCGCGCAGGGGCAAGAGACCCAGTACTTC	CASSAQGQETQYF
TRBV6-4	NA	TRBD2	TRBJ2-1	TGTGCCAGCAGTGACTCTAGCGGGGGGACCTACAATGAGCAGTTCTTC	CASSDSSGGTYNEQFF
TRBV2	NA	NA	TRBJ2-7	TGTGCCAGTGGTGTGAGCTCCTACGAGCAGTACTTC	CASGVSSYEQYF
TRBV5-1	NA	TRBD1	TRBJ2-7	TGCGCCAGCCGACCAGGGGGCGAGTCCTACGAGCAGTACTTC	CASRPGGESYEQYF
TRBV24-1	NA	NA	TRBJ2-2	TGTGCCACCAGTGACTCTAGCGCCCCAAGGGGGGAGCTGTTTTTT	CATSDSSAPRGELFF
TRBV4-2	NA	NA	TRBJ2-7	TGTGCCAGCAGCCAAGTAGGGGACACTTTCTACGAGCAGTACTTC	CASSQVGDTFYEQYF
TRBV19	NA	NA	TRBJ1-2	TGTGCCAGTAGCCACCGGGGAGGGAGAATCTATGGCTACACCTTC	CASSHRGGRIYGYTF
TRBV5-4	NA	TRBD1	TRBJ1-2	TGTGCCAGCAGCTTGGACAGGGGCGTAGATGGCTACACCTTC	CASSLDRGVDGYTF
TRBV12-3/TRBV12-4	NA	NA	TRBJ2-1	TGTGCCAGCAGTTCTGGACTAGAGCAGTTCTTC	CASSSGLEQFF
TRBV28	once	NA	TRBJ2-7	TGTGCCAGCCCCCCGACTACAGCCGGCCCGGGCGAGCAGTACTTC	CASPPTTAGPGEQYF
TRBV5-5	once	NA	TRBJ1-5	TGTGCCAGCAGCTCCCCCGGACTTTCTTTCGCTTATCAGCCCCAGCATTTT	CASSSPGLSFAYQPQHF
TRBV19	NA	TRBD2	TRBJ2-3	TGTGCCAGTAGTACTGGACTAGCGGAGGCGGGAACAGATACGCAGTATTTT	CASSTGLAEAGTDTQYF
TRBV11-3	NA	TRBD2	TRBJ2-1	TGTGCCAGCAGCCCAAGGAGCGGGACGGAAAGTTGGGAGCAGTTCTTC	CASSPRSGTESWEQFF
TRBV7-8	NA	NA	TRBJ2-4	TGTGCCAGCAGCCTAGAGAGGGGGGGAGGCTACGCCAAAAACATTCAGTACTTC	CASSLERGGGYAKNIQYF
TRBV13	NA	TRBD1	TRBJ2-3	TGTGCCAGCAGCTTACTTGACAGGGGGCGCACAGATACGCAGTATTTT	CASSLLDRGRTDTQYF
TRBV13	NA	NA	TRBJ2-5	TGTGCCAGCAGCTTAGGATCGGAGACCCAGTACTTC	CASSLGSETQYF